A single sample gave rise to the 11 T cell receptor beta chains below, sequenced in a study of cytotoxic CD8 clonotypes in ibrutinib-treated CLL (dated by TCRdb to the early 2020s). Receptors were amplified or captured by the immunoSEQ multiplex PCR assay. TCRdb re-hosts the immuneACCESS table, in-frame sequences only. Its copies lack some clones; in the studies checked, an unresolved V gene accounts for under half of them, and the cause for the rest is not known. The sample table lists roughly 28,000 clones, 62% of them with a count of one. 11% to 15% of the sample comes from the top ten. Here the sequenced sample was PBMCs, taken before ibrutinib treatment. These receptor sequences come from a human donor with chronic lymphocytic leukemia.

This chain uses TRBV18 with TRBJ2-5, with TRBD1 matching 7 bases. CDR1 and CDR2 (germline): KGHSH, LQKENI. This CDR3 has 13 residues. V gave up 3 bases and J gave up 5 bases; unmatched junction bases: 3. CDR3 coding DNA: TGTGCCAGCTCACCCTTGGGACAGGAGACCCAGTACTTC. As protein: CASSPLGQETQYF.

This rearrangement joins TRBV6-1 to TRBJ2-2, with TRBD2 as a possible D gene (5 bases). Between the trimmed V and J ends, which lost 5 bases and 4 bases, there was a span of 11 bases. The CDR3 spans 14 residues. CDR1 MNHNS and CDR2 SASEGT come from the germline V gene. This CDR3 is CASSSGIFTGELFF. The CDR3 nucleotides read TGTGCCAGCAGTTCCGGGATATTCACCGGGGAGCTGTTTTTT.

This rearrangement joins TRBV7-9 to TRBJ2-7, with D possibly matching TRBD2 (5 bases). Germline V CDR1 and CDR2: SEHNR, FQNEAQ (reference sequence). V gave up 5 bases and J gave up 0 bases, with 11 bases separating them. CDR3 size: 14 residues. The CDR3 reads CASSDRGSSYEQYF. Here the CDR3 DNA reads TGTGCCAGCAGCGACCGTGGGAGCTCCTACGAGCAGTACTTC.

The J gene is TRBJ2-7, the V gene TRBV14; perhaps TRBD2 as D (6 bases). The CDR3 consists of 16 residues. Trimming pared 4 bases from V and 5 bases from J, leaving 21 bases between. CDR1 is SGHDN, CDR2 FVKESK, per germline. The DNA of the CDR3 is TGTGCCAGCAGCCTGGGGACGGGCGGGACTTGGAACGAGCAGTACTTC. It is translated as CASSLGTGGTWNEQYF.

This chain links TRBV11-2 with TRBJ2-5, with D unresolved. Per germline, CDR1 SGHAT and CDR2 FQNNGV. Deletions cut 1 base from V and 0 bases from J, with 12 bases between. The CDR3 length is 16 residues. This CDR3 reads CASSLGRILNQETQYF. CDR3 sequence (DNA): TGTGCCAGCAGCTTAGGGCGGATACTAAACCAAGAGACCCAGTACTTC.

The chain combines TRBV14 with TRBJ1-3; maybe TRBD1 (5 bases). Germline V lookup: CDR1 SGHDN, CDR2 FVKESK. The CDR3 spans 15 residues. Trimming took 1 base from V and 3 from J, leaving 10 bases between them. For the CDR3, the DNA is TGTGCCAGCAGCCAAGTTGAAGGGGTTGGAAACACCATATATTTT. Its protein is CASSQVEGVGNTIYF.

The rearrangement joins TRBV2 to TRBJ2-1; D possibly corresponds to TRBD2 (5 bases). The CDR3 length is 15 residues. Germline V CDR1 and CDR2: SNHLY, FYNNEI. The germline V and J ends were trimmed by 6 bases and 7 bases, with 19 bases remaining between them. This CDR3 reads CASRGTSGWTNEQFF. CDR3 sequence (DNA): TGTGCCAGCAGGGGAACCTCAGGATGGACTAATGAGCAGTTCTTC.

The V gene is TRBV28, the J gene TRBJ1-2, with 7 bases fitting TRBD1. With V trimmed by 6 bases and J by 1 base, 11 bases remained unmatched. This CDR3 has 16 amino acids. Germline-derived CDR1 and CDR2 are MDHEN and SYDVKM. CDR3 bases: TGTGCCAGCAGGAAAACAGGGGCTCCAAGTAACTATGGCTACACCTTC. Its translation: CASRKTGAPSNYGYTF.

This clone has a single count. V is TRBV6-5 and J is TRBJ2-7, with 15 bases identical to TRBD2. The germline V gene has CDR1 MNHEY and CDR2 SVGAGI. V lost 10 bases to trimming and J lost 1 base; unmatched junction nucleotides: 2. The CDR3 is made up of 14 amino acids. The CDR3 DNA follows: TGTGCCATTGGGACTAGCGGGGGGTCCTACGAGCAGTACTTC. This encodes CAIGTSGGSYEQYF.

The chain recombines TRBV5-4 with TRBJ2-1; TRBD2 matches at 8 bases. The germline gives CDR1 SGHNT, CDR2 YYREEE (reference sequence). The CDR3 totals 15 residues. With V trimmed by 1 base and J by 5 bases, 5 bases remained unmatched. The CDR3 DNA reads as TGTGCCAGCAGCTTGCGCGGGGGGTTTAACAATGAGCAGTTCTTC. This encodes CASSLRGGFNNEQFF.

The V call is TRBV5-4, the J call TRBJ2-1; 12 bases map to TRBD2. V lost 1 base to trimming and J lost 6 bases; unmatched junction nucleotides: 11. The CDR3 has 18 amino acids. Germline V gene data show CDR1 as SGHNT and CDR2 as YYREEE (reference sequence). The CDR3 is CASSLIGSSGGAGNEQFF. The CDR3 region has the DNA TGTGCCAGCAGCTTGATAGGTTCTAGCGGGGGGGCCGGCAATGAGCAGTTCTTC.